This is a list of T cell receptor beta chains from one sample in a study of blood T cell repertoires in COVID-19. Only in-frame clones appear in the TCRdb table, and some are missing; sequencing was by immunoSEQ multiplex PCR. In the table there are around 47,000 clones, more than 75% of which are singletons. The sample consisted of peripheral blood. The receptors stem from a man in his forties with COVID-19, enrolled during active disease. Each CDR3 is given with its conserved first and last residue. The order of the fields is J gene, D gene, clone size, V gene, CDR3 protein, CDR3 DNA. D genes are given only for firm matches. Part of the rows lack a size; the others show once, few, many or a class for expanded clones.

j_gene: TRBJ2-7
d_gene: TRBD1
abundance: NA
v_gene: TRBV19
CDR3aa: CASSIPRDSFYREYF
CDR3nt: TGTGCCAGTAGTATCCCCCGGGACAGTTTCTACAGGGAGTACTTC

j_gene: TRBJ2-5
d_gene: NA
abundance: NA
v_gene: TRBV9
CDR3aa: CASSVTRAWETQYF
CDR3nt: TGTGCCAGCAGCGTAACTAGAGCCTGGGAGACCCAGTACTTC

j_gene: TRBJ1-2
d_gene: NA
abundance: NA
v_gene: TRBV5-8
CDR3aa: CASSLGTANYGYTF
CDR3nt: TGTGCCAGCAGCTTGGGGACAGCTAACTATGGCTACACCTTC

j_gene: TRBJ1-5
d_gene: TRBD1
abundance: once
v_gene: TRBV12-5
CDR3aa: CASGPTGNEGNQPQHF
CDR3nt: TGTGCTAGTGGTCCGACAGGGAATGAGGGCAATCAGCCCCAGCATTTT

j_gene: TRBJ1-1
d_gene: NA
abundance: few
v_gene: TRBV2
CDR3aa: CASSESGIAEAFF
CDR3nt: TGTGCCAGCAGTGAAAGTGGTATAGCTGAAGCTTTCTTT

j_gene: TRBJ2-1
d_gene: NA
abundance: NA
v_gene: TRBV7-9
CDR3aa: CASSPPNTNEQFF
CDR3nt: TGTGCCAGCAGCCCGCCTAATACGAATGAGCAGTTCTTC

j_gene: TRBJ1-3
d_gene: NA
abundance: once
v_gene: TRBV2
CDR3aa: CASRGLNLGRAEPSGNTIYF
CDR3nt: TGTGCCAGCAGGGGATTGAACCTGGGCAGGGCCGAACCCTCTGGAAACACCATATATTTT

j_gene: TRBJ2-3
d_gene: TRBD2
abundance: once
v_gene: TRBV15
CDR3aa: CATSRDGGRGYF
CDR3nt: TGTGCCACCAGCAGAGATGGCGGGAGGGGGTATTTT

j_gene: TRBJ2-7
d_gene: TRBD2
abundance: NA
v_gene: TRBV11-2
CDR3aa: CASSLSGTTPYEQYF
CDR3nt: TGTGCCAGCAGCTTATCCGGGACTACCCCCTACGAGCAGTACTTC

j_gene: TRBJ2-7
d_gene: NA
abundance: NA
v_gene: TRBV5-4
CDR3aa: CASSRRGRDEQYF
CDR3nt: TGTGCCAGCAGCCGGCGGGGGCGGGACGAGCAGTACTTC

j_gene: TRBJ1-1
d_gene: TRBD1
abundance: NA
v_gene: TRBV9
CDR3aa: CASSAPGQGAAEAFF
CDR3nt: TGTGCCAGCAGCGCGCCGGGACAGGGGGCCGCTGAAGCTTTCTTT

j_gene: TRBJ2-7
d_gene: NA
abundance: NA
v_gene: TRBV2
CDR3aa: CASSGRRSYEQYF
CDR3nt: TGTGCCAGCAGTGGGCGGCGGTCCTACGAGCAGTACTTC

j_gene: TRBJ2-5
d_gene: NA
abundance: NA
v_gene: TRBV28
CDR3aa: CASSFSGRTVQETQYF
CDR3nt: TGTGCCAGCAGTTTTTCAGGGCGTACGGTCCAAGAGACCCAGTACTTC

j_gene: TRBJ2-1
d_gene: TRBD2
abundance: NA
v_gene: TRBV20-1
CDR3aa: CSASRASGQLSYNEQFF
CDR3nt: TGCAGTGCGAGTCGGGCTAGCGGACAATTGTCCTACAATGAGCAGTTCTTC

j_gene: TRBJ2-2
d_gene: NA
abundance: NA
v_gene: TRBV7-9
CDR3aa: CASSPPSTAGELFF
CDR3nt: TGTGCCAGCAGCCCGCCTAGTACGGCCGGGGAGCTGTTTTTT

j_gene: TRBJ1-5
d_gene: NA
abundance: NA
v_gene: TRBV6-5
CDR3aa: CASSSGDQPQHF
CDR3nt: TGTGCCAGCAGTTCGGGGGATCAGCCCCAGCATTTT

j_gene: TRBJ2-2
d_gene: NA
abundance: NA
v_gene: TRBV19
CDR3aa: CASTMDWNTGELFF
CDR3nt: TGTGCCAGTACTATGGACTGGAACACCGGGGAGCTGTTTTTT

j_gene: TRBJ2-1
d_gene: NA
abundance: few
v_gene: TRBV27
CDR3aa: CASSINNEQFF
CDR3nt: TGTGCCAGCAGTATAAACAATGAGCAGTTCTTC

j_gene: TRBJ1-1
d_gene: NA
abundance: NA
v_gene: TRBV18
CDR3aa: CASSPPTQSNTEAFF
CDR3nt: TGTGCCAGCTCACCACCAACACAGTCGAACACTGAAGCTTTCTTT

j_gene: TRBJ2-5
d_gene: TRBD2
abundance: NA
v_gene: TRBV5-8
CDR3aa: CASSWAPGLAGGQETQYF
CDR3nt: TGTGCCAGCAGCTGGGCCCCGGGACTAGCGGGGGGGCAGGAGACCCAGTACTTC

j_gene: TRBJ2-1
d_gene: NA
abundance: NA
v_gene: TRBV7-8
CDR3aa: CASRPPESLSQFF
CDR3nt: TGTGCCAGCAGACCCCCTGAGTCCCTGTCGCAGTTCTTC

j_gene: TRBJ1-1
d_gene: NA
abundance: NA
v_gene: TRBV19
CDR3aa: CASSTSTRVNTEAFF
CDR3nt: TGTGCCAGTAGTACTTCGACTCGAGTGAACACTGAAGCTTTCTTT

j_gene: TRBJ1-5
d_gene: NA
abundance: NA
v_gene: TRBV7-2
CDR3aa: CASSLQVDLNQPQHF
CDR3nt: TGTGCCAGCAGCTTACAGGTCGACCTCAATCAGCCCCAGCATTTT

j_gene: TRBJ2-3
d_gene: TRBD2
abundance: NA
v_gene: TRBV28
CDR3aa: CASSLASGGGGTDTQYF
CDR3nt: TGTGCCAGCAGTTTGGCTAGCGGGGGGGGTGGCACAGATACGCAGTATTTT

j_gene: TRBJ2-7
d_gene: NA
abundance: once
v_gene: TRBV2
CDR3aa: CASSYEAEQYF
CDR3nt: TGTGCCAGCAGCTACGAAGCCGAGCAGTACTTC

j_gene: TRBJ1-3
d_gene: TRBD1
abundance: NA
v_gene: TRBV7-8
CDR3aa: CASSSATGAVSGNTIYF
CDR3nt: TGTGCCAGCAGCTCCGCCACAGGGGCCGTCTCTGGAAACACCATATATTTT

j_gene: TRBJ1-3
d_gene: NA
abundance: NA
v_gene: TRBV2
CDR3aa: CASSARGSGNTIYF
CDR3nt: TGTGCCAGCAGTGCCAGGGGCTCGGGAAACACCATATATTTT

j_gene: TRBJ1-1
d_gene: NA
abundance: NA
v_gene: TRBV25-1
CDR3aa: CASSEQGKGTEAFF
CDR3nt: TGTGCCAGCAGTGAACAGGGAAAAGGAACTGAAGCTTTCTTT

j_gene: TRBJ2-2
d_gene: NA
abundance: NA
v_gene: TRBV11-3
CDR3aa: CASSGGANGELFF
CDR3nt: TGTGCCAGCAGCGGGGGGGCGAACGGGGAGCTGTTTTTT

j_gene: TRBJ1-2
d_gene: TRBD1
abundance: NA
v_gene: TRBV28
CDR3aa: CATRGTVYGYTF
CDR3nt: TGTGCCACTAGGGGGACAGTCTATGGCTACACCTTC

j_gene: TRBJ1-3
d_gene: NA
abundance: NA
v_gene: TRBV12-5
CDR3aa: CASGPEFSGNTIYF
CDR3nt: TGTGCTAGTGGTCCGGAGTTCTCTGGAAACACCATATATTTT

j_gene: TRBJ2-7
d_gene: NA
abundance: NA
v_gene: TRBV5-4
CDR3aa: CASSMGLPSREQYF
CDR3nt: TGTGCCAGCAGCATGGGACTGCCCTCGCGCGAGCAGTACTTC

j_gene: TRBJ1-2
d_gene: TRBD1
abundance: NA
v_gene: TRBV28
CDR3aa: CAADRGRAGYTF
CDR3nt: TGTGCCGCCGACAGGGGGCGCGCTGGCTACACCTTC

j_gene: TRBJ1-2
d_gene: NA
abundance: few
v_gene: TRBV15
CDR3aa: CATSDGPSGSYGYTF
CDR3nt: TGTGCCACCAGCGATGGCCCTTCGGGGAGCTATGGCTACACCTTC

j_gene: TRBJ2-5
d_gene: NA
abundance: NA
v_gene: TRBV18
CDR3aa: CASSPHRETQYF
CDR3nt: TGTGCCAGCTCACCACATCGAGAGACCCAGTACTTC

j_gene: TRBJ1-2
d_gene: NA
abundance: NA
v_gene: TRBV30
CDR3aa: CACRPGGDGYTF
CDR3nt: TGTGCCTGTAGACCCGGAGGTGATGGCTACACCTTC

j_gene: TRBJ1-3
d_gene: NA
abundance: NA
v_gene: TRBV28
CDR3aa: CASKLTGYGNTIYF
CDR3nt: TGTGCCAGTAAACTCACAGGTTACGGAAACACCATATATTTT

j_gene: TRBJ2-4
d_gene: NA
abundance: NA
v_gene: TRBV6-1
CDR3aa: CASSDGFSRDIQYF
CDR3nt: TGTGCCAGCAGTGACGGTTTTTCGAGGGACATTCAGTACTTC

j_gene: TRBJ2-7
d_gene: NA
abundance: NA
v_gene: TRBV6-5
CDR3aa: CASSPGRASYEQYF
CDR3nt: TGTGCCAGCTCCCCCGGCAGGGCTTCCTACGAGCAGTACTTC

j_gene: TRBJ1-4
d_gene: TRBD1
abundance: NA
v_gene: TRBV29-1
CDR3aa: CSVAPAAGTGNEKLFF
CDR3nt: TGCAGCGTTGCCCCCGCCGCTGGGACAGGGAATGAAAAACTGTTTTTT

j_gene: TRBJ1-2
d_gene: NA
abundance: NA
v_gene: TRBV2
CDR3aa: CASSRDTGYTF
CDR3nt: TGTGCCAGCAGTAGGGACACTGGCTACACCTTC

j_gene: TRBJ1-2
d_gene: TRBD1
abundance: NA
v_gene: TRBV2
CDR3aa: CASGEGQDNYGYTF
CDR3nt: TGTGCCAGCGGAGAGGGACAGGACAACTATGGCTACACCTTC

j_gene: TRBJ1-5
d_gene: NA
abundance: NA
v_gene: TRBV27
CDR3aa: CASSGTGRIDQPQHF
CDR3nt: TGTGCCAGCAGTGGTACAGGTCGTATAGATCAGCCCCAGCATTTT

j_gene: TRBJ2-5
d_gene: NA
abundance: NA
v_gene: TRBV6-5
CDR3aa: CASSIGERGTQYF
CDR3nt: TGTGCCAGCTCTATCGGAGAGCGAGGGACCCAGTACTTC

j_gene: TRBJ2-1
d_gene: TRBD2
abundance: once
v_gene: TRBV9
CDR3aa: CASSVGLAGGYNEQFF
CDR3nt: TGTGCCAGCAGCGTGGGACTAGCGGGGGGCTACAATGAGCAGTTCTTC

j_gene: TRBJ2-7
d_gene: NA
abundance: NA
v_gene: TRBV4-2
CDR3aa: CASSQVEQEGEQYF
CDR3nt: TGTGCCAGCAGCCAAGTGGAGCAGGAGGGCGAGCAGTACTTC

j_gene: TRBJ1-5
d_gene: TRBD1
abundance: NA
v_gene: TRBV3-1/TRBV3-2
CDR3aa: CASSQGGGAGNQPQHF
CDR3nt: TGTGCCAGCAGCCAAGGAGGGGGCGCGGGCAATCAGCCCCAGCATTTT

j_gene: TRBJ2-7
d_gene: NA
abundance: NA
v_gene: TRBV18
CDR3aa: CASSPGQGSHEQYF
CDR3nt: TGTGCCAGCTCACCAGGCCAGGGATCCCACGAGCAGTACTTC

j_gene: TRBJ1-5
d_gene: NA
abundance: NA
v_gene: TRBV27
CDR3aa: CASRSAAGGDQPQHF
CDR3nt: TGTGCCAGCAGATCCGCCGCGGGGGGCGATCAGCCCCAGCATTTT

j_gene: TRBJ1-3
d_gene: TRBD1
abundance: NA
v_gene: TRBV11-3
CDR3aa: CASSPGQGPGNTIYF
CDR3nt: TGTGCCAGCAGCCCCGGACAGGGCCCTGGAAACACCATATATTTT

j_gene: TRBJ1-3
d_gene: TRBD1
abundance: NA
v_gene: TRBV3-1/TRBV3-2
CDR3aa: CASSQGQGVGSGNTIYF
CDR3nt: TGTGCCAGCAGCCAAGGACAGGGAGTAGGCTCTGGAAACACCATATATTTT